The sequence of this T cell receptor beta chain was determined in a study of regulatory T cells in long-lasting Graves disease. About this clonotype itself: Its antigen is still unknown. One junction end does not reproduce the germline sequence, and a read error may be involved.

Researchers made TCR beta libraries by using iRepertoire HTBI primers and running Arm-PCR on CDR3 regions. In TCRdb, the multiplex PCR reads were re-called with MiXCR into one record per CDR3 protein. The data show 440,000 or so distinct CDR3 sequences, around 17% seen once. Per germline, CDR1 SSHAT and CDR2 FNYEAQ (reference sequence). The CDR3 loop spans 14 amino acids. Time point specified: newly diagnosed GD, antithyroid drugs for less than 3 months. PBMC RNA served as the TCR library source. Patient provenance is recorded as an endocrinology department in Xi'an, China. Study-wide findings and caveats: Possibly, accuracy suffered from the small sample size. When disease was persistent, TRBV28, TRBJ1-2 and TRBJ2-5 were the favored segments. Persistent patients shared more public clonotypes (about 3,000) than newly diagnosed patients (966).

These sequences were also reported in another study, on T cells in Graves' hyperthyroidism and ophthalmopathy.

The chain has TRBV7-7 and TRBJ2-1; 14 bases match TRBD2. The origin of this receptor is a woman under 40 with Graves disease. The sample in question was peripheral blood mononuclear cells (PBMCs), obtained at new diagnosis, from a patient treated with antithyroid drugs. CDR3 sequence: CASSPGLAGGLQFF. The CDR3 DNA reads TGTGCTAGCAGCCCTGGACTAGCGGGAGGTTTGCAGTTCTTC.